The 10 T cell receptor beta chains given below trace back to one sample, sequenced in a study of shared clonotypes between healthy human individuals. The method was immunoSEQ multiplex PCR; TCRdb's version includes in-frame clones alone and lacks a portion of them. Here the sample spans around 450,000 clones, roughly 83% being singletons. Sequenced material: PBMCs. These receptors all stem from a woman aged 40 to 50 in good health. Some clones in this sample may be carry-over from other donors' samples.

On this clone: Mismatch with germline at one junction end may stem from a read error. The chain recombines TRBV7-8 with TRBJ2-7; 10 bases agree with TRBD2. This CDR3 has 16 amino acids. Germline assignment: CDR1 SGHVS and CDR2 FQNEAQ. The CDR3 protein is CASSLAALAGEGEQYF. The CDR3 nucleotides read TGTGCCAGCAGCCTAGCCGCGCTAGCGGGAGAGGGGGAGCAGTACTTC.

The chain joins TRBV23-1 to TRBJ2-6, with 7 bases lining up with TRBD1. TRBV23-1 has ORF status, its function being uncertain. The CDR3 totals 16 residues. Losses at the gene ends were 0 bases for V and 4 bases for J; bases not matched to a gene: 3. This CDR3 reads CASSQSQGVGANVLTF. DNA for the CDR3: TGCGCCAGCAGTCAATCCCAGGGGGTCGGGGCCAACGTCCTGACTTTC.

The table lists this clone with a count of one. This chain joins TRBV18 and TRBJ1-2; 12 bases align to TRBD1. The V gene end was trimmed by 2 bases and the J gene end by 12 bases; junction bases not matched to a gene: 10. CDR1 and CDR2 (germline): KGHSH, LQKENI. The CDR3 is 15 amino acids. The CDR3 nucleotides are TGTGCCAGCTCACCATCCGGGACAGGGGGCCCTGGAAACACCTTC. The encoded protein is CASSPSGTGGPGNTF. The complete variable domain, with remaining parts taken from reference TRBV18 and TRBJ1-2, reads NAGVMQNPRHLVRRRGQEARLRCSPMKGHSHVYWYRQLPEEGLKFMVYLQKENIIDESGMPKERFSAEFPKEGPSILRIQQVVRGDSAAYFCASSPSGTGGPGNTFGSGTRLTVV.

This chain joins TRBV7-9 and TRBJ1-2; D might be TRBD1 (6 bases). Germline assignment: CDR1 SEHNR and CDR2 FQNEAQ (reference sequence). This CDR3 comprises 14 residues. V dropped 5 bases and J dropped 4 bases, with 14 bases sitting between them. In DNA, the CDR3 is TGTGCCAGCAGCCCTTGGACAGATTCCTATGGCTACACCTTC. This sequence encodes CASSPWTDSYGYTF.

The V and J genes are TRBV5-1 and TRBJ2-1; 7 bases map to TRBD1. The V and J ends lost 0 bases and 3 bases, in that order; junction bases with no gene match: 6. This CDR3 has 16 amino acids. From germline, CDR1 is SGHRS and CDR2 YFSETQ. CDR3 loop: CASSLAPGQFYNEQFF. DNA for the CDR3: TGCGCCAGCAGCTTGGCCCCGGGACAGTTCTACAATGAGCAGTTCTTC.

The chain links TRBV28 to TRBJ2-7; D gene unclear. Trimming removed 7 bases from V and 0 bases from J, with 10 bases in between. CDR3 length: 13 amino acids. The V gene's germline CDR1 is MDHEN and CDR2 SYDVKM. The CDR3 sequence: CASNIQISYEQYF. The CDR3 DNA sequence: TGTGCCAGCAATATACAGATCTCCTACGAGCAGTACTTC.

The chain carries TRBV30 and TRBJ2-2; D might be TRBD1 (5 bases). CDR1 and CDR2 from the germline V gene are GTSNPN and SVGIG (reference sequence). Trimming shortened V by 2 bases and J by 7 bases, and 17 bases separated the two germline ends. This CDR3 is built from 15 residues. The CDR3, as DNA: TGTGCCTGGAGTAAAAAGGGGCAGGGTCGCGGGGAGCTGTTTTTT. Translating gives CAWSKKGQGRGELFF.

The chain combines TRBV28 with TRBJ2-6, with D perhaps matching TRBD1 (5 bases). Germline CDR1 is MDHEN and CDR2 is SYDVKM. This CDR3 contains 15 residues. The V and J ends lost 6 bases and 4 bases respectively, with 13 bases between them. The CDR3 region has the DNA TGTGCCAGCAGATACCCAGGGTTAGGGGCCAACGTCCTGACTTTC. It translates to CASRYPGLGANVLTF.

The V gene is TRBV2, the J gene TRBJ1-2; tentatively, D is TRBD1 (5 bases). Between the trimmed V and J ends, which lost 8 bases and 4 bases, there was a span of 11 bases. This CDR3 is built from 12 residues. Germline loops: CDR1 SNHLY, CDR2 FYNNEI. This chain's CDR3 is CASAQGLYGYTF. In nucleotides, the CDR3 is TGTGCCAGCGCGCAGGGCCTCTATGGCTACACCTTC.

As concerns this clone: This CDR3 is missing its conserved last phenylalanine or tryptophan, likely due to a read error. The chain recombines TRBV7-8 with TRBJ2-7; no firm D call. The length of the CDR3 is 15 residues. Germline loops: CDR1 SGHVS, CDR2 FQNEAQ. The CDR3: CAGSFLRCSPYEQYL. For the CDR3, the DNA is TGTGCCGGCAGTTTCCTCCGCTGCTCACCCTACGAGCAGTACCTC.